The 31 T cell receptor beta chains presented below share a single source sample, sequenced in a study of PD-L1 blockade in urothelial cancer. Some clones are missing from TCRdb's copy, which holds only in-frame ones; the method was immunoSEQ multiplex PCR. The profile shows tens of thousands of clones, 75% to 90% of them singletons. Time point reported: peripheral blood 6 weeks after treatment start. The sequences come from PBMCs, collected around atezolizumab (anti-PD-L1) treatment. The receptors shown here come from a man aged 60-69 years with urothelial cancer.

This chain connects TRBV6-6 to TRBJ2-7; D might be TRBD2 (5 bases). The CDR3 consists of 12 residues. CDR1 and CDR2 (germline): MNHNY, SVGAGI (reference sequence). V was shortened by 5 bases and J by 7 bases, with 12 bases between the two germline ends. The CDR3 spells CASSPSGVEQYF. The CDR3 coding sequence is TGTGCCAGCAGTCCCTCCGGGGTTGAGCAGTACTTC.

The count of this clone is one. This sequence joins TRBV11-1 and TRBJ1-1; 10 nucleotides agree with TRBD1. The CDR3 spans 17 residues. The V gene's germline CDR1 is SGHAT and CDR2 FQDESV (reference sequence). V lost 5 bases, J lost 10 bases, and 19 bases stayed unmatched. CDR3 loop: CASSTNPTGGEGRGAFF. CDR3 sequence (DNA): TGTGCCAGCAGCACCAATCCGACAGGGGGCGAGGGACGAGGAGCTTTCTTT.

The chain joins TRBV7-2 to TRBJ1-6; D is possibly TRBD1 (5 bases). Germline V lookup: CDR1 SGHTA, CDR2 FQGNSA. The ends were cut back, 1 base at V and 10 bases at J, with 14 bases in the middle. CDR3 length equals 15 residues. The CDR3 region is CASSLVSRANSPLHF. The CDR3 bases are TGTGCCAGCAGCTTAGTTTCCAGGGCTAACTCACCCCTCCACTTT.

The rearrangement links TRBV5-1 to TRBJ1-5; TRBD1 matches at 7 bases. The length of the CDR3 is 13 residues. V gave up 3 bases and J gave up 9 bases; unmatched junction bases: 6. Looked up from germline, CDR1 is SGHRS and CDR2 is YFSETQ. The CDR3 nucleotides are TGCGCCAGCAGCTCAGACAGGGAAGGGCCCCAGCATTTT. It translates to CASSSDREGPQHF.

The chain links TRBV19 to TRBJ1-4; TRBD1 agrees at 7 bases. The CDR3 length is 13 residues. The junction had 7 bases not matched to a gene; V was cut back by 8 bases and J by 7 bases. Germline loops: CDR1 LNHDA, CDR2 SQIVND (reference sequence). CDR3 nucleotide sequence: TGTGCCAGTCTGGGGCAGGGGGGTGAAAAACTGTTTTTT. This codes for CASLGQGGEKLFF.

V is TRBV7-9 and J is TRBJ2-1; 7 bases match TRBD1. Germline V gene data show CDR1 as SEHNR and CDR2 as FQNEAQ (reference sequence). This CDR3 region has 14 residues. The trim removed 5 bases at V and 4 bases at J, leaving 5 bases unmatched. The DNA of the CDR3 is TGTGCCAGCAGCGCGTCGACAGGGTACAATGAGCAGTTCTTC. This codes for CASSASTGYNEQFF.

The chain has TRBV5-4 and TRBJ1-2; the match to TRBD1 covers 7 bases. This CDR3 is 13 amino acids long. Trimming took 4 bases from V and 4 from J; bases not matched to a gene: 4. Germline-derived CDR1 and CDR2 are SGHNT and YYREEE (reference sequence). CDR3 bases: TGTGCCAGCAGCGAAACAGGGGTCTATGGCTACACCTTC. This encodes CASSETGVYGYTF.

V and J are TRBV2 and TRBJ1-4; D is uncertain. The CDR3 sequence is 13 residues long. V was pared by 6 bases and J by 3 bases, with 8 bases between. Germline V lookup: CDR1 SNHLY, CDR2 FYNNEI. The CDR3 here is CASRRGPNEKLFF. CDR3 nucleotide sequence: TGTGCCAGCAGGAGAGGGCCTAATGAAAAACTGTTTTTT. Full variable domain (missing parts from reference TRBV2 and TRBJ1-4): EPEVTQTPSHQVTQMGQEVILRCVPISNHLYFYWYRQILGQKVEFLVSFYNNEISEKSEIFDDQFSVERPDGSNFTLKIRSTKLEDSAMYFCASRRGPNEKLFFGSGTQLSVL.

The V and J genes are TRBV7-2 and TRBJ1-2; D gene uncertain. Germline lookup yields CDR1 SGHTA and CDR2 FQGNSA. This CDR3 contains 15 residues. The V and J ends lost 2 bases and 7 bases respectively, with 17 bases between them. In DNA form, the CDR3 reads TGTGCCAGCAGCTTAATAACGGTCTGGAGTGGTGGCTACACCTTC. Encoded protein: CASSLITVWSGGYTF.

This clone was seen a few times. The chain combines TRBV14 with TRBJ1-2, with 8 nucleotides matching TRBD1. Per the germline V gene, CDR1 is SGHDN and CDR2 is FVKESK. This CDR3 has 15 residues. The junction had 8 bases not matched to a gene; V was cut back by 0 bases and J by 8 bases. CDR3 DNA: TGTGCCAGCAGCCAAGATCGGTCCAGGGGGCGAGGCTACACCTTC. Its translation is CASSQDRSRGRGYTF. Full variable domain (outside the CDR3, taken from reference TRBV14 and TRBJ1-2): EAGVTQFPSHSVIEKGQTVTLRCDPISGHDNLYWYRRVMGKEIKFLLHFVKESKQDESGMPNNRFLAERTGGTYSTLKVQPAELEDSGVYFCASSQDRSRGRGYTFGSGTRLTVV.

The rearrangement links TRBV30 to TRBJ2-1; unclear D gene. The CDR3 spans 16 residues. Trimming stripped 3 bases from V and 8 bases from J, with 23 bases between. Germline values: CDR1 GTSNPN, CDR2 SVGIG (reference sequence). The DNA for the CDR3 is TGTGCCTGGAGCCCAATAGGCGGAATGTTGGGTGATGAGCAGTTCTTC. Translating it yields CAWSPIGGMLGDEQFF.

The V gene is TRBV5-1, the J gene TRBJ2-5; 7 bases agree with TRBD2. The CDR3 has 14 residues. V lost 0 bases and J lost 5; bases outside the gene matches: 4. CDR1 SGHRS and CDR2 YFSETQ come from the germline V gene. The CDR3 here is CASSLESGRETQYF. DNA for the CDR3: TGCGCCAGCAGCTTGGAATCCGGGAGGGAGACCCAGTACTTC. The full variable domain, in which reference TRBV5-1 and TRBJ2-5 provide the parts outside the CDR3, is KAGVTQTPRYLIKTRGQQVTLSCSPISGHRSVSWYQQTPGQGLQFLFEYFSETQRNKGNFPGRFSGRQFSNSRSEMNVSTLELGDSALYLCASSLESGRETQYFGPGTRLLVL.

V usage is TRBV7-9 and J usage is TRBJ2-1; TRBD2 matches at 10 bases. Germline assignment: CDR1 SEHNR and CDR2 FQNEAQ (reference sequence). J was trimmed by 3 bases and V by 5 bases; bases with no gene match: 7. The CDR3 is 16 residues long. CDR3 sequence reads: CASSEAGGPNYNEQFF. Here the CDR3 DNA reads TGTGCCAGCAGCGAAGCGGGAGGGCCAAACTACAATGAGCAGTTCTTC.

This chain joins TRBV5-6 and TRBJ1-2; D may be TRBD1 (6 bases). Germline V gene sequence: CDR1 SGHDT, CDR2 YYEEEE. There are 18 residues in the CDR3. V dropped 0 bases and J dropped 4 bases, with 22 bases sitting between them. CDR3 in DNA: TGTGCCAGCAGCTTGGTTGGTTGGTCTCAACAGGGTTCCTATGGCTACACCTTC. Residues: CASSLVGWSQQGSYGYTF.

This chain links TRBV6-5 with TRBJ2-7; D is perhaps TRBD1 (6 bases). CDR3 length equals 13 residues. Germline CDR1 and CDR2: MNHEY and SVGAGI. Trimming shortened V by 4 bases and J by 7 bases, and 14 bases separated the two germline ends. As DNA, the CDR3 is TGTGCCAGCAGTTTTCCGGGACAAGGGGAGCAGTACTTC. Its protein is CASSFPGQGEQYF.

This sequence joins TRBV5-6 and TRBJ1-2, with D unresolved. The CDR3 length is 17 residues. Between the trimmed V and J ends, which lost 4 bases and 4 bases, there was a span of 23 bases. The germline V gene has CDR1 SGHDT and CDR2 YYEEEE. CDR3 in amino acids: CASSNSPRAARRYGYTF. In nucleotides, the CDR3 is TGTGCCAGCAGCAACTCCCCGCGAGCCGCTCGTCGCTATGGCTACACCTTC. The variable domain in full, with the rest retrieved from reference TRBV5-6 and TRBJ1-2, is DAGVTQSPTHLIKTRGQQVTLRCSPKSGHDTVSWYQQALGQGPQFIFQYYEEEERQRGNFPDRFSGHQFPNYSSELNVNALLLGDSALYLCASSNSPRAARRYGYTFGSGTRLTVV.

The J gene is TRBJ1-1, the V gene TRBV11-2; perhaps TRBD1 as D (5 bases). The CDR3 is made up of 14 amino acids. V gave up 1 base and J gave up 8 bases, with 14 bases separating them. Germline CDR1 SGHAT, CDR2 FQNNGV. CDR3 sequence: CASSLVAGPTEAFF. For the CDR3, the DNA is TGTGCCAGCAGCTTAGTGGCAGGGCCGACAGAAGCTTTCTTT.

V gene TRBV4-1 combines with J gene TRBJ2-2, with D tentatively TRBD2 (5 bases). The germline V gene encodes CDR1 MGHRA and CDR2 YSYEKL. With 6 bases removed from V and 1 base from J, the gap between germline ends came to 6 bases. This CDR3 region has 13 residues. CDR3 region: CASSAGNTGELFF. Here the CDR3 DNA reads TGCGCCAGCAGTGCGGGGAACACCGGGGAGCTGTTTTTT.

The chain is built from TRBV6-6 and TRBJ1-6; possibly TRBD1 for D (6 bases). Germline V gene sequence: CDR1 MNHNY, CDR2 SVGAGI (reference sequence). This CDR3 contains 13 residues. The V and J ends lost 7 bases and 13 bases respectively, with 17 bases between them. This CDR3 is CASNHKNTGPLHF. The CDR3 DNA reads TGTGCCAGCAATCATAAAAATACAGGGCCCCTCCACTTT.

This sequence joins TRBV6-1 and TRBJ2-1; TRBD2 matches at 8 bases. The V segment lost 2 bases and the J segment 8 bases; nucleotides outside the gene matches: 11. CDR1 and CDR2 (germline): MNHNS, SASEGT. The CDR3 runs 16 residues. CDR3: CASSETGGAPPDEQFF. CDR3 DNA: TGTGCCAGCAGTGAAACGGGGGGGGCGCCCCCGGATGAGCAGTTCTTC.

The rearrangement joins TRBV6-1 to TRBJ1-6; D uncertain. From germline, CDR1 is MNHNS and CDR2 SASEGT. V was clipped by 5 bases and J by 7 bases, with 15 bases between them. The CDR3 spans 15 residues. CDR3 sequence (DNA): TGTGCCAGCAGTCCCCGTGCAGTATCCAATTCACCCCTCCACTTT. Its protein product is CASSPRAVSNSPLHF.

The J gene is TRBJ1-1, the V gene TRBV4-2, with 10 bases that match TRBD1. Trimming removed 0 bases from V and 5 bases from J; junction bases left unmatched: 9. Germline CDR1 is LGHNA and CDR2 is YNFKEQ. The CDR3 has 17 amino acids. CDR3 sequence (DNA): TGTGCCAGCAGCCAAGAAGACAGGGGGCGGGGTGAGACTGAAGCTTTCTTT. This codes for CASSQEDRGRGETEAFF.

The chain is built from TRBV2 and TRBJ2-2; 11 bases line up with TRBD1. The J segment lost 0 bases and the V segment lost 7 bases, leaving 4 bases of the junction unmatched. The CDR3 has 16 amino acids. From germline, CDR1 is SNHLY and CDR2 FYNNEI. DNA for the CDR3: TGTGCCAGCAAGAAGGACAGGGGGCCGAACACCGGGGAGCTGTTTTTT. As protein: CASKKDRGPNTGELFF.

This chain's CDR3 is CASSAGTANTEAFF. In DNA form, the CDR3 reads TGCGCCAGCAGCGCCGGGACAGCTAACACTGAAGCTTTCTTT. This chain joins TRBV5-1 and TRBJ1-1; 7 nucleotides align to TRBD1. V gave up 4 bases and J gave up 2 bases; unmatched junction bases: 5. CDR1 is SGHRS, CDR2 YFSETQ, per germline. CDR3 length equals 14 residues.

This clone was observed a few times. J is TRBJ1-5 and V is TRBV9; weak D call: TRBD1 (6 bases). Germline values: CDR1 SGDLS, CDR2 YYNGEE. Trimming pared 3 bases from V and 6 bases from J, leaving 13 bases between. The CDR3 totals 14 residues. The DNA for the CDR3 is TGTGCCAGCAGCGCCGAGGGGGGGAGTCAGCCCCAGCATTTT. It translates to CASSAEGGSQPQHF.

V is TRBV18 and J is TRBJ2-1; TRBD1 is a possible D gene (6 bases). The V and J ends lost 4 bases and 6 bases respectively, with 10 bases between them. The CDR3 has 13 residues. CDR1 KGHSH and CDR2 LQKENI come from the germline V gene. The CDR3 sequence is CASSRSRGNEQFF. CDR3 coding DNA: TGTGCCAGCTCACGGTCCAGGGGCAATGAGCAGTTCTTC.

This clone was detected once. V usage is TRBV4-2 and J usage is TRBJ1-1; D unresolved. V was clipped by 1 base and J by 2 bases, with 8 bases between them. The CDR3 covers 14 residues. The germline CDR1 and CDR2 sequences are LGHNA and YNFKEQ. In nucleotides, the CDR3 is TGTGCCAGCAGCCAAGGGGAGAGAAACACTGAAGCTTTCTTT. Amino acids: CASSQGERNTEAFF.

This chain links TRBV30 with TRBJ2-3, with unresolved D. Per the germline V gene, CDR1 is GTSNPN and CDR2 is SVGIG (reference sequence). The V end lost 5 bases, the J end lost 2 bases, and 8 bases lay between the germline ends. The length of the CDR3 is 12 residues. The CDR3 DNA reads as TGTGCCTGGGAGGCAGTCACAGATACGCAGTATTTT. As protein: CAWEAVTDTQYF.

The chain uses TRBV27 and TRBJ1-5; D is perhaps TRBD1 (6 bases). Germline CDR1 and CDR2: MNHEY and SMNVEV (reference sequence). This CDR3 is 14 amino acids long. The V end was cut by 6 bases, the J end by 7 bases, with 16 bases between. The CDR3 DNA reads as TGTGCCAGCAGAGTTCGGACAGAGTGGCAGCCCCAGCATTTT. It yields the protein CASRVRTEWQPQHF.

This clone has just one count. V and J are TRBV5-6 and TRBJ1-6, with 8 bases lining up with TRBD1. The CDR3 is 16 amino acids. The V gene end was trimmed by 4 bases and the J gene end by 4 bases; junction bases not matched to a gene: 7. From germline, CDR1 is SGHDT and CDR2 YYEEEE. CDR3 nucleotides: TGTGCCAGCAGCGGGCTACAGGGGGAGTATAATTCACCCCTCCACTTT. This gives the protein CASSGLQGEYNSPLHF.

In its sample, this clone was seen once. CDR3 DNA: TGTGCCAGCAGCCAAGAAGGCGGAAATTCACCCCTCCACTTT. Translating it yields CASSQEGGNSPLHF. The chain employs TRBV4-2 and TRBJ1-6; D is uncertain. The CDR3 length is 14 residues. The germline V gene encodes CDR1 LGHNA and CDR2 YNFKEQ. With 0 bases removed from V and 7 bases from J, the gap between germline ends came to 7 bases.